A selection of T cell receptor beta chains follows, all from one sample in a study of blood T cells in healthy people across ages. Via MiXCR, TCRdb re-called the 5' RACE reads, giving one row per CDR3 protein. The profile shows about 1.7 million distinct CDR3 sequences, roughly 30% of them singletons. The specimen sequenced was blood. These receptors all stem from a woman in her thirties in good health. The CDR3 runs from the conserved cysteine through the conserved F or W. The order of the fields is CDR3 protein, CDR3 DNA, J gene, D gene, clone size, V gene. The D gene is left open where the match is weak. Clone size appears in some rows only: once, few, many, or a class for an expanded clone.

CATASGTASNEQFF TGTGCCACTGCCTCGGGGACCGCGAGCAATGAGCAGTTCTTC TRBJ2-1 NA NA TRBV24-1
CASSLAAGKRETQYF TGTGCCAGCAGCTTAGCCGCCGGGAAACGAGAGACCCAGTACTTC TRBJ2-5 NA NA TRBV7-2
CASSLGGEHNEQFF TGTGCCAGCAGTTTAGGGGGGGAACACAATGAGCAGTTCTTC TRBJ2-1 TRBD2 few TRBV28
CSASWVLAGSYEQYF TGCAGTGCTAGTTGGGTCCTAGCGGGTTCCTACGAGCAGTACTTC TRBJ2-7 TRBD2 many TRBV20-1
CSATKRVAGGEAFF TGCAGTGCAACTAAAAGGGTGGCAGGGGGTGAAGCTTTCTTT TRBJ1-1 TRBD1 NA TRBV20-1
CASSPGDQETRYF TGTGCCAGCTCACCAGGGGACCAAGAGACCCGGTACTTC TRBJ2-5 NA NA TRBV18
CASSLGGTGGHEQYF TGTGCCAGCAGTTTAGGAGGGACAGGGGGCCACGAGCAGTACTTC TRBJ2-7 TRBD1 many TRBV5-1
CSVRPNTGELFF TGCAGCGTTCGACCGAACACCGGGGAGCTGTTTTTT TRBJ2-2 NA NA TRBV29-1
CASSGTGYEQFF TGTGCCAGCAGTGGGACAGGGTATGAGCAGTTCTTC TRBJ2-1 TRBD1 NA TRBV2
CASSLDGVAGSTDTQYF TGTGCCAGCAGCTTAGATGGCGTCGCGGGGAGCACAGATACGCAGTATTTT TRBJ2-3 NA few TRBV11-2
CASSGVVGTEAFF TGTGCCAGCAGCGGGGTGGTAGGGACTGAAGCTTTCTTT TRBJ1-1 NA few TRBV12-3/TRBV12-4
CASASQDTAFF TGTGCCAGCGCCTCGCAGGACACCGCTTTCTTT TRBJ1-1 NA NA TRBV6-6
CSVEEGTSGFYEQYF TGCAGCGTTGAAGAAGGGACTAGCGGGTTTTACGAGCAGTACTTC TRBJ2-7 TRBD2 many TRBV29-1
CASRGRTSGDRRETQNF TGTGCCAGCAGAGGGAGGACTAGCGGGGATCGAAGGGAGACCCAGAACTTC TRBJ2-5 TRBD2 NA TRBV7-2
CASSYGTGGHEQYF TGTGCCAGCAGTTACGGGACAGGGGGACACGAGCAGTACTTC TRBJ2-7 TRBD1 NA TRBV6-5
CTSSLHDDEQYF TGTACCAGCAGCTTGCATGACGACGAGCAGTACTTC TRBJ2-7 NA few TRBV11-2
CSRAGFQETRYF TGCAGTAGAGCGGGGTTTCAAGAGACCCGGTACTTC TRBJ2-5 TRBD2 NA TRBV20-1
CASSVVETGSGEQFF TGTGCCAGCAGCGTAGTTGAGACAGGGTCTGGTGAGCAGTTCTTC TRBJ2-1 TRBD1 many TRBV9
CASSYRTGGHSGELFF TGCGCCAGCAGCTACAGGACAGGGGGCCATAGCGGGGAGCTGTTTTTT TRBJ2-2 TRBD1 NA TRBV5-1
CATSRGPGQDTEAFF TGTGCCACCAGCAGAGGACCGGGACAAGACACTGAAGCTTTCTTT TRBJ1-1 NA NA TRBV15
CASSQDMAGGAQETQYF TGTGCCAGCAGCCAAGATATGGCCGGGGGGGCCCAAGAGACCCAGTACTTC TRBJ2-5 TRBD2 NA TRBV3-1
CASSSIASSGRAEQYF TGTGCCAGCAGCTCCATCGCCTCTAGCGGGAGGGCCGAGCAGTACTTC TRBJ2-7 TRBD2 NA TRBV7-9
CASSQDTDLTGELFF TGTGCCAGCAGCCAAGATACCGACCTCACCGGGGAGCTGTTTTTT TRBJ2-2 NA NA TRBV3-1
CASMLLMGSTEAFF TGTGCCAGCATGTTACTTATGGGGAGTACTGAAGCTTTCTTT TRBJ1-1 NA NA TRBV6-2/TRBV6-3
CASSQWGGQVDNEQFF TGTGCCAGCAGCCAATGGGGGGGACAGGTCGACAATGAGCAGTTCTTC TRBJ2-1 NA NA TRBV3-1
CSATNLNTGELFF TGCAGTGCTACCAACCTGAACACCGGGGAGCTGTTTTTT TRBJ2-2 NA NA TRBV20-1
CASSWVESSGANVLTF TGCGCCAGCAGCTGGGTAGAATCCTCTGGGGCCAACGTCCTGACTTTC TRBJ2-6 NA NA TRBV5-1
CSAREPGGRTDTQYF TGCAGTGCCAGGGAACCAGGGGGGCGCACAGATACGCAGTATTTT TRBJ2-3 NA few TRBV20-1
CATSDAGLAGVAEQFF TGTGCCACCAGTGATGCGGGACTAGCGGGAGTTGCTGAGCAGTTCTTC TRBJ2-1 TRBD2 few TRBV24-1
CTSSLRPGVSYEQYF TGTACCAGCAGTTTAAGGCCGGGGGTATCCTACGAGCAGTACTTC TRBJ2-7 NA NA TRBV27
CSAQSPRGGSYNEQFF TGCAGTGCGCAGTCCCCACGGGGAGGCTCCTACAATGAGCAGTTCTTC TRBJ2-1 NA few TRBV20-1
CAISEDTEAFF TGTGCCATCAGTGAAGATACTGAAGCTTTCTTT TRBJ1-1 NA few TRBV10-3
CATSEGFPDTQYF TGTGCCACCAGTGAGGGTTTCCCAGATACGCAGTATTTT TRBJ2-3 NA few TRBV24-1
CASRLAGGPIAYEQYF TGTGCCAGCAGATTAGCGGGGGGGCCGATTGCCTACGAGCAGTACTTC TRBJ2-7 TRBD2 NA TRBV2
CASSWGTVESSYNEQFF TGTGCCAGCAGCTGGGGGACAGTGGAAAGCTCCTACAATGAGCAGTTCTTC TRBJ2-1 TRBD1 many TRBV7-6
CASSFLSNDNEQFF TGTGCCAGCAGTTTTCTGTCCAACGACAATGAGCAGTTCTTC TRBJ2-1 NA many TRBV12-3/TRBV12-4
CASRPSAGAPYEQYF TGTGCCAGCAGGCCTTCGGCGGGGGCTCCCTACGAGCAGTACTTC TRBJ2-7 NA many TRBV7-9
CASSPVRHSTDTQYF TGTGCCAGCAGCCCGGTGCGCCATAGCACAGATACGCAGTATTTT TRBJ2-3 NA NA TRBV7-2
CASRRVSNQPQHF TGTGCCTCCCGGAGGGTAAGCAATCAGCCCCAGCATTTT TRBJ1-5 NA few TRBV6-6
CASKGTRSGTQYF TGCGCCAGCAAGGGAACTAGAAGCGGGACCCAGTACTTC TRBJ2-5 NA few TRBV10-2
CASNATSGERFF TGTGCCAGCAATGCGACTAGCGGGGAGCGGTTCTTC TRBJ2-1 TRBD2 NA TRBV6-6
CASSLDRLAGGNGGDEQFF TGTGCCAGCAGCTTAGACAGGCTAGCGGGAGGGAACGGAGGTGATGAGCAGTTCTTC TRBJ2-1 TRBD2 NA TRBV7-8
CASSLLIGEAEAFF TGTGCCAGCAGTTTACTTATTGGGGAAGCTGAAGCTTTCTTT TRBJ1-1 NA NA TRBV12-3/TRBV12-4